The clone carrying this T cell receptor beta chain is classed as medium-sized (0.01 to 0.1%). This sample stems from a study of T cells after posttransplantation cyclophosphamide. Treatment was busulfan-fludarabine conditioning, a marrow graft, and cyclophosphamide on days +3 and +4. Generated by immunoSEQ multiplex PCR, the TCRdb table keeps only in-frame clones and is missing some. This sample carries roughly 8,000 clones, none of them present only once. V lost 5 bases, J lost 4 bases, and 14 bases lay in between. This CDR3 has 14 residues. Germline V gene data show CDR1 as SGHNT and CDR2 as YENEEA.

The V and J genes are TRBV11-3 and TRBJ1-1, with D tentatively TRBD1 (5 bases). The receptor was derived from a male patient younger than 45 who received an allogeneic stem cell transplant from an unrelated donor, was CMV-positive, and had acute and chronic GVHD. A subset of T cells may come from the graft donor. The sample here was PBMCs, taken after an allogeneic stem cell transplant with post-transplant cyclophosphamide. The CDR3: CASSALEGLTEAFF. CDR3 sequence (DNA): TGTGCCAGCAGCGCTTTGGAGGGGCTCACTGAAGCTTTCTTT.